Detailed here is one T cell receptor beta chain. The CDR3 covers 16 residues. Germline V CDR1 and CDR2: LNHNV, YYDKDF (reference sequence). V shed 5 bases and J 6 bases; nucleotides not matched to a gene: 12. This sample is part of a study of blood T cell repertoires in COVID-19. TCRdb keeps only in-frame clones here, not all; method: immunoSEQ multiplex PCR. The top ten clones hold about 0.75% of a sample with more than 400,000 clones, around 90% of them seen once. The chain is built from TRBV15 and TRBJ1-4; 7 bases are shared with TRBD1. The source material was PBMCs or T cells enriched from blood (not recorded which). The TCR was taken from a woman younger than 30 who had recovered from COVID-19. Here the CDR3 DNA reads TGTGCCACCAGCCCTATTGAGACAGGGAATTATGAAAAACTGTTTTTT. It specifies CATSPIETGNYEKLFF.